This entry concerns a single T cell receptor (beta chain). The sample comes from a study of cytomegalovirus exposure and HLA in healthy donors. The primer mix had 60 Vbeta and 13 Jbeta primers. Assay: immunoSEQ multiplex PCR; the TCRdb copy retains only in-frame clones and omits some. The sample yields about 120,000 clones, about 78% seen once. What was sequenced was PBMCs. This sequence originates from a man aged 30 to 39 in good health and CMV-seronegative.

The DNA for the CDR3 is TGCGCCAGCAGCTTAAGCCCGGGACAGGGTGCAACTAATGAAAAACTGTTTTTT. Translated, it gives CASSLSPGQGATNEKLFF. The V call is TRBV4-1, the J call TRBJ1-4; 9 bases map to TRBD1. The V gene's germline CDR1 is MGHRA and CDR2 YSYEKL. The CDR3 sequence is 18 residues long. V was clipped by 5 bases and J by 0 bases; unmatched bases: 10.